This T cell receptor (beta chain) was captured in a study of identical twins. The trim removed 1 base at V and 10 bases at J, leaving 11 bases unmatched. Germline V gives CDR1 LGHNA, CDR2 YNFKEQ. The CDR3 has 16 amino acids. MiXCR, run by TCRdb on the 5' RACE reads, gives a single entry per CDR3 protein. The table has roughly 250,000 distinct CDR3 sequences, 6.5% to 9% seen once. This clonotype is labeled as medium-sized. The same data also contributed to another study, on yellow fever vaccine responses in identical twins.

Material for sequencing was CD8+ T cells sorted from blood. J is TRBJ2-1 and V is TRBV4-2; TRBD2 matches at 9 bases. This clonotype was obtained from a young woman in good health. The CDR3 sequence: CASSQGTSGLIGEQFF. CDR3 DNA sequence: TGTGCCAGCAGCCAAGGAACTAGCGGGTTGATTGGAGAGCAGTTCTTC.